The clone carrying this TCR beta chain was picked up many times. Its antigen is not known. This entry belongs to a study of T cell repertoires in cytomegalovirus infection. About the research overall: Public TCR beta signature analysis indicated the presence of both CMV infection and matching HLA type.

Trimming stripped 2 bases from V and 7 bases from J, with 9 bases between. CDR1 SEHNR and CDR2 FQNEAQ come from the germline V gene (reference sequence). CDR3 size: 13 residues. TCRdb re-called the reads through MiXCR, storing one row per CDR3 protein. The data contain just under 550,000 distinct CDR3 sequences, roughly 29% of them singletons. General study results and limits: Clonotype analysis showed dominance of the ex vivo response by HLA-C-restricted CMV-specific TCR beta clonotypes. Using cumulative public TCR beta family frequency, the authors identified those who carried CMV together with the relevant HLA.

The chain employs TRBV7-9 and TRBJ1-5, with D possibly being TRBD1 (5 bases). The sequence was collected from a human donor in good health (CMV status not recorded). Some clones in this sample may be carry-over from other donors' samples. The sequenced sample consisted of PBMCs. CDR3 amino acids: CASSLLWDQPQHF. The CDR3 bases are TGTGCCAGCAGCTTATTGTGGGACCAGCCCCAGCATTTT.